This entry lists 6 T cell receptor beta chains sequenced from one sample in a study of cytomegalovirus exposure and HLA in healthy donors. The PCR was carried out with 60 Vbeta primers and 13 Jbeta primers. Clones were read by immunoSEQ multiplex PCR, and TCRdb kept only the in-frame ones, dropping some. Among roughly 190,000 clones, about 85% were seen once, and the ten largest hold roughly 10%. The sample was PBMCs. These receptor sequences come from a woman in her forties or fifties in good health and CMV-seropositive.

This chain joins TRBV9 and TRBJ2-3, with TRBD2 matching over 8 bases. The V segment lost 4 bases and the J segment 2 bases; nucleotides outside the gene matches: 6. The CDR3 sequence is 15 residues long. Germline assignment: CDR1 SGDLS and CDR2 YYNGEE. CDR3 sequence (DNA): TGTGCCAGCAGCTCCCGGGAGGGGAACACAGATACGCAGTATTTT. It specifies CASSSREGNTDTQYF.

Written as DNA, the CDR3 is TGTGCCAGCAGCTCAGTGAACAGGGATCAGCCCCAGCATTTT. Translation: CASSSVNRDQPQHF. The gene calls are TRBV7-8 and TRBJ1-5; TRBD1 might be the D (6 bases). The germline V and J ends were trimmed by 4 bases and 5 bases, with 12 bases remaining between them. Germline V CDR1 and CDR2: SGHVS, FQNEAQ. CDR3 length equals 14 residues.

The chain employs TRBV4-1 and TRBJ2-6, with a weak D call TRBD2 (5 bases). This CDR3 is 17 amino acids long. Trimming cost V 0 bases and J 4 bases, with 13 bases left between them. Germline V gives CDR1 MGHRA, CDR2 YSYEKL. Here the CDR3 DNA reads TGCGCCAGCAGCCAAGAAGGTGAGGGTTCCGGGGCCAACGTCCTGACTTTC. It is translated as CASSQEGEGSGANVLTF.

This clone was recorded a few times. The J gene is TRBJ1-2, the V gene TRBV6-6, with D possibly being TRBD1 (6 bases). V was clipped by 6 bases and J by 10 bases, with 18 bases between them. The CDR3 extends over 13 amino acids. The V gene's germline CDR1 is MNHNY and CDR2 SVGAGI (reference sequence). The DNA for the CDR3 is TGTGCCAGCAGGCGGACAGAGGTTGGACTCTACACCTTC. Amino acid sequence: CASRRTEVGLYTF.

This clone was found a few times. The chain employs TRBV11-2 and TRBJ1-1, with no clear D. Germline CDR1 SGHAT, CDR2 FQNNGV. This CDR3 contains 13 residues. The germline V and J ends were trimmed by 3 bases and 1 base, with 6 bases remaining between them. CDR3 DNA sequence: TGTGCCAGCAGCTTGAGTGGGAACACTGAAGCTTTCTTT. Residues: CASSLSGNTEAFF.

Of note for this clone: Its ends do not fully match the called genes, so a read error is possible. Different DNA sequences within this sample yield the same CDR3. The chain carries TRBV6-1 and TRBJ1-2, with D possibly matching TRBD1 (5 bases). Germline-derived CDR1 and CDR2 are MNHNS and SASEGT. This CDR3 has 13 residues. The CDR3 nucleotides are TGTGCCAGCAGCTCCGACAGCGTCTATGGCTACACCTTT. It specifies CASSSDSVYGYTF.